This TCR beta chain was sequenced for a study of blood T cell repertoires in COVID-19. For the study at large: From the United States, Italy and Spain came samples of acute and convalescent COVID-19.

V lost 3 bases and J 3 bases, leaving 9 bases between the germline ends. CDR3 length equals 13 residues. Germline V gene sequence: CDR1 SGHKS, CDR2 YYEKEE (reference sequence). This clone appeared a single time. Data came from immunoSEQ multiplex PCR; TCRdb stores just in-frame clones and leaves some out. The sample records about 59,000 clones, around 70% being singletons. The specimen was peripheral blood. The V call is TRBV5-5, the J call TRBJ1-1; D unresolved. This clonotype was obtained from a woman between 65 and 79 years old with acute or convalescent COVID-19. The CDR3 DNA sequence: TGTGCCAGCAGCTGGGCAGAGTACACTGAAGCTTTCTTT. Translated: CASSWAEYTEAFF.